This TCR beta chain came from a study of T-cell reconstitution after alpha-beta-depleted transplantation in children. The CDR3 is 15 amino acids. Germline assignment: CDR1 SGHTS and CDR2 YDEGEE. J lost 4 bases, V lost 4 bases, and 5 bases had no gene match. This sample's TCRbeta library carried unique molecular identifier barcodes. TCRdb fed the PCR reads into MiXCR, producing one record per CDR3 protein. The sample carries fewer than 700,000 distinct CDR3 sequences, approximately 13% recorded once. Points from the study as a whole: The study traced high day-60 TCRbeta diversity in some patients to surviving recipient T cells and thymic progenitors. After one year, T-cell counts and TCRbeta diversity mostly came from new T cells.

This clonotype was detected many times. Its antigen remains unknown. This clonotype originated in a male patient younger than 18 who had a stem cell transplant for acute myeloid leukemia, so the T cells may come from the graft donor. The chain joins TRBV5-8 to TRBJ2-3, with 11 bases aligning to TRBD2. This material consisted of PBMCs, mostly from graft donor cells, taken 360 days after TCRalphabeta/CD19-depleted stem cell transplant. CDR3 DNA: TGTGCCAGCAGCCGGGAGGGACTAGCGGCAGATACGCAGTATTTT. Amino acids: CASSREGLAADTQYF.